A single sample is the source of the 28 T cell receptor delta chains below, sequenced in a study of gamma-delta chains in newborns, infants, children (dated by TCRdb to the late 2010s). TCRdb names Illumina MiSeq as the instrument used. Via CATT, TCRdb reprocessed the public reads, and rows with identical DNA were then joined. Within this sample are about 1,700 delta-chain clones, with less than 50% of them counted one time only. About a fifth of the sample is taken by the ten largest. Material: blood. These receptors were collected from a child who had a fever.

The CDR3 DNA sequence: TGTGCCTGTGACCCTACTAGGGGACCCGATAAACTCATCTTT. Its protein product is CACDPTRGPDKLIF. This sequence joins TRDV2 and TRDJ1; D assignment may be TRDD2 or TRDD3 (5 bases each). This CDR3 comprises 14 residues. With 3 bases removed from V and 3 bases from J, the gap between germline ends came to 13 bases. Germline CDR1 reads GEAIGNYY; CDR2 reads EKD.

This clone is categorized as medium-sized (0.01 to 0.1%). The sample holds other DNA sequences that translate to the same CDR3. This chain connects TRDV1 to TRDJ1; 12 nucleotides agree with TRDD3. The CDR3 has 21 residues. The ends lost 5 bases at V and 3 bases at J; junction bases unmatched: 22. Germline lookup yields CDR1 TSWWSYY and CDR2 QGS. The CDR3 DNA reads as TGTGCTCTTGGGCCCCCACCTACCCACTGGGGGATACCTCGTACAGCCGATAAACTCATCTTT. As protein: CALGPPPTHWGIPRTADKLIF.

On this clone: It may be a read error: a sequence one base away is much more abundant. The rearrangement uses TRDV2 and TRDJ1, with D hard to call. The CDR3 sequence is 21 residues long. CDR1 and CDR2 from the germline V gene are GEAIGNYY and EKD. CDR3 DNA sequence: TGTGCCTGTGACTCAGTGAGTCTACAGCTTAGTACTACGATTTACACCGATAAACCCATCTTT. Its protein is CACDSVSLQLSTTIYTDKPIF.

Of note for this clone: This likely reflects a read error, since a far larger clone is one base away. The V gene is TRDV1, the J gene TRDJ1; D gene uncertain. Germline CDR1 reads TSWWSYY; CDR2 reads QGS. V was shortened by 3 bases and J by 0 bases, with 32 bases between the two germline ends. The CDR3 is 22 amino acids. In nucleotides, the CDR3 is TGTGCTCTTGGGGACACCATAAGGGTCCCGTGGTCGTTCTCCATGTACACCGATAAACTCATCTTT. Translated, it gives CALGDTIRVPWSFSMYTDKLIF.

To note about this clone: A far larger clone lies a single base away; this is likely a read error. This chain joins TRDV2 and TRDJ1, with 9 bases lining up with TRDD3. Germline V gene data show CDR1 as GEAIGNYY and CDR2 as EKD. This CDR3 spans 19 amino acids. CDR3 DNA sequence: TGTGCCTGTGACACTTTGGGCGGCGTACTGGGGGACGCCACCGATAAATTCATCTTT. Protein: CACDTLGGVLGDATDKFIF.

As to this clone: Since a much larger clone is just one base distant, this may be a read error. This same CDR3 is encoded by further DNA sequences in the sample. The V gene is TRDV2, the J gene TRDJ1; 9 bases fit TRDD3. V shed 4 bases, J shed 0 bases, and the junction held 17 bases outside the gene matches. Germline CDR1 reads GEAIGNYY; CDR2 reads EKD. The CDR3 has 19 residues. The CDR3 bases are TGTGCCTGTGAAGCACTGGGGGACGGATTCTATCCACACACCGATAAACTCATCTTT. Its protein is CACEALGDGFYPHTDKLIF.

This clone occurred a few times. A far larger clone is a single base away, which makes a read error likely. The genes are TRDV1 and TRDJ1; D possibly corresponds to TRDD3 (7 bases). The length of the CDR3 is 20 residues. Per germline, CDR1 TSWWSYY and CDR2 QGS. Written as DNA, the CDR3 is TGTGCTCTTGGGGGAGTAGCGTTCCTATCTGGGGGCTTCGACACCGATAAACCCATCTTT. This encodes CALGGVAFLSGGFDTDKPIF.

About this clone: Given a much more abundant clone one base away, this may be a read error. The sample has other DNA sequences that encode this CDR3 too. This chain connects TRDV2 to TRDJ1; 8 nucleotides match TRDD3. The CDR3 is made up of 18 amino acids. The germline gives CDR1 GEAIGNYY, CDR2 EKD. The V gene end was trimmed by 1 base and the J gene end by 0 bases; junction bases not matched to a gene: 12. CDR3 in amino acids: CACDTLNPLGGHTDKLIF. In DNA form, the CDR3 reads TGTGCCTGTGACACACTGAATCCACTGGGGGGCCACACCGATAAACTCATCTTT.

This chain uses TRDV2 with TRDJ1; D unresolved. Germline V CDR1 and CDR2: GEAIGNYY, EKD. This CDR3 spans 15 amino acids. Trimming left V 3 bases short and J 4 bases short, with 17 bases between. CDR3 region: CACDASSSKRDKLIF. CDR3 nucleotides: TGTGCCTGTGACGCGTCGTCCTCTAAACGCGATAAACTCATCTTT.

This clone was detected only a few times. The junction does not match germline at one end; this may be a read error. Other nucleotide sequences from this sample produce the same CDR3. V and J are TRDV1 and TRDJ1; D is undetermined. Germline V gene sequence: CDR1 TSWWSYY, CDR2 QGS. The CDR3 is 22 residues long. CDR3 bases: TGTGCTCTTGGGGATACCATAAGGGTCCCGTGGTCGTTCTCCCTGTACACCGATAAACTAATCTTT. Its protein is CALGDTIRVPWSFSLYTDKLIF.

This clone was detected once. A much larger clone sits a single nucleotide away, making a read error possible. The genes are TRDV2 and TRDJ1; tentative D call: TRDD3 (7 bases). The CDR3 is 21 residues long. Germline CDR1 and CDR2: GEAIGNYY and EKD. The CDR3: CARDTVPSEWGTRRNTDKLIF. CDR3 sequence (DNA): TGTGCCCGTGACACCGTTCCTAGTGAGTGGGGGACACGGAGAAACACCGATAAACTCATCTTT.

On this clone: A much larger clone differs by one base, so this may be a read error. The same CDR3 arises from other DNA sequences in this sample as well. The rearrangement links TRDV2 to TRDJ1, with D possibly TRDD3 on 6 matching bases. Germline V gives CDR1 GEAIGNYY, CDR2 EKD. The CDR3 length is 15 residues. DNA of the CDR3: TGTGCCTGCGACAACATGGGGGCCCCTGAGAGTAAACTCATCTTT. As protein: CACDNMGAPESKLIF.

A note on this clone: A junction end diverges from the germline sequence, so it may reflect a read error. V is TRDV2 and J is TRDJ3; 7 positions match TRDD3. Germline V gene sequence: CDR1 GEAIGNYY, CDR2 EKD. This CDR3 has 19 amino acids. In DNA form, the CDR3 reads TGTGCCTGTGACACCCTGGGGGCTGCAAGCTCCCGGGACACCCGACAGATGTTTTTC. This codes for CACDTLGAASSRDTRQMFF.

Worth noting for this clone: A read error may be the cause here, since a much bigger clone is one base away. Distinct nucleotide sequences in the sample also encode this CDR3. In DNA, the CDR3 is TGTGCTCTTGGGGAAGCGGGTTACCTAGTCCCCTTACTGGGGGATACCGAAAAACTCATTTTT. This sequence encodes CALGEAGYLVPLLGDTEKLIF. The rearrangement uses TRDV1 and TRDJ1, with 12 nucleotides matching TRDD3. This CDR3 has 21 amino acids. Germline CDR1 TSWWSYY, CDR2 QGS.

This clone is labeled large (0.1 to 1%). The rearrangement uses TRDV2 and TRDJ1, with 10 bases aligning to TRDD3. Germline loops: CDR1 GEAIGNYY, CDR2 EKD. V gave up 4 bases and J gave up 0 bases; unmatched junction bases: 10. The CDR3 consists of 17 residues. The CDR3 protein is CACELMGDTTYTDKLIF. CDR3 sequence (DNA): TGTGCCTGTGAACTAATGGGGGATACAACGTACACCGATAAACTCATCTTT.

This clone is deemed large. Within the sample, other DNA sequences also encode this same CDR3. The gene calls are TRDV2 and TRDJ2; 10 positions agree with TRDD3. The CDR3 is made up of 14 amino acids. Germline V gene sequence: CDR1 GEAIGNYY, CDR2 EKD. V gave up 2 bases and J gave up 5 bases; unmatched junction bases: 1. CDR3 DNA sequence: TGTGCCTGTGACAGACTGGGGGATACAGCACAACTCTTCTTT. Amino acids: CACDRLGDTAQLFF.

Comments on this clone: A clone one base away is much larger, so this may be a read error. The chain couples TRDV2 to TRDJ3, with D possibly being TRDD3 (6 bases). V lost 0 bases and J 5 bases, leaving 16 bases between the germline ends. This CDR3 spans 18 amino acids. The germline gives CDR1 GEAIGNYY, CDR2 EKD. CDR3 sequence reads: CACDTAGGITRDTRQMFF. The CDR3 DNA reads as TGTGCCTGTGACACCGCGGGGGGAATAACCCGGGACACCCGACAGATGTTTTTC.

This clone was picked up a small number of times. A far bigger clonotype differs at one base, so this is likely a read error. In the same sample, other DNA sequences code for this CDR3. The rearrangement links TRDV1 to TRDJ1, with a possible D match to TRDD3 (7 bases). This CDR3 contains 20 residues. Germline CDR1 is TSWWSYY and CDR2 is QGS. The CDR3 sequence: CALGGVAFLSGGFDTDKLIF. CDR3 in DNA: TGTGCTCTCGGGGGAGTAGCGTTCCTATCTGGGGGCTTCGACACCGATAAACTCATCTTT.

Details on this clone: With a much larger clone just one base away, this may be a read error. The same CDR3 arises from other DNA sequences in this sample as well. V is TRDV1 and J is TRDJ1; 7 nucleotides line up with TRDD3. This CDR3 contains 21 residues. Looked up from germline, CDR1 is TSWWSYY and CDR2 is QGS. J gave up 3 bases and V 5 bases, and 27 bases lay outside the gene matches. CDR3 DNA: TGTGCTCTTGGGCCCCCACCTACCCACTGGGGAATACCTCGTACAGCCGATAAACTCATCTTT. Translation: CALGPPPTHWGIPRTADKLIF.

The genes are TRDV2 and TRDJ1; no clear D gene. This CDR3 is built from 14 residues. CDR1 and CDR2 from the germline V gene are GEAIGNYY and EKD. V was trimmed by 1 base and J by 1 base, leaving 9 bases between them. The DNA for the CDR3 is TGTGCCTGTGACACTGTCTCTAGCACCGATAAACTCATCTTT. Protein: CACDTVSSTDKLIF.

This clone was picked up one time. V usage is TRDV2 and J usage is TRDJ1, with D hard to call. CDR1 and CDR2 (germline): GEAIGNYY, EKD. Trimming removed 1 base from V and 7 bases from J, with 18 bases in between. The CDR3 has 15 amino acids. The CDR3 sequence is CACDTVGHRGGKLIF. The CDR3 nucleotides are TGTGCCTGTGACACGGTGGGCCATCGCGGCGGTAAACTCATCTTT.

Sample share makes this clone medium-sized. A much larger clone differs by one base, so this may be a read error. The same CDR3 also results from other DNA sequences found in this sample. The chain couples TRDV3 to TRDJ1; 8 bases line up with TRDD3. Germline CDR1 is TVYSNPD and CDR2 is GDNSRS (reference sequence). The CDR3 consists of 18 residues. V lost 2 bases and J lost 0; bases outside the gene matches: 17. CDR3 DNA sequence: TGTGCCTTTGGGGACTGGGGGGCCAGCCCCCGGTACACCGATAAACTCATCTTT. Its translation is CAFGDWGASPRYTDKLIF.

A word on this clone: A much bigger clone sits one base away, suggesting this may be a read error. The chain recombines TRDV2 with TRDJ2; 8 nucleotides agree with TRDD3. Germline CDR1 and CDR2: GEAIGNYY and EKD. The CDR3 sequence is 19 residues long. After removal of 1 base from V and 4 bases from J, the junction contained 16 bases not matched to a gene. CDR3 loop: CACDTIVGGGGLGTAQLFF. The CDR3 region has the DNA TGTGCCTGTGACACAATTGTAGGAGGTGGGGGATTGGGGACAGCACAACTCTTCTTT.

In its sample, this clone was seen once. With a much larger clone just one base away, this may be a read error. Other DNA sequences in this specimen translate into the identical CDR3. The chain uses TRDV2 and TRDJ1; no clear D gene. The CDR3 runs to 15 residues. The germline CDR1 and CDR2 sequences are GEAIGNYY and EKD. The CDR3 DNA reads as TGTGCCTGCGACACGTCGTCCCCTAAACGCGATAAACTCATCTTT. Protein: CACDTSSPKRDKLIF.

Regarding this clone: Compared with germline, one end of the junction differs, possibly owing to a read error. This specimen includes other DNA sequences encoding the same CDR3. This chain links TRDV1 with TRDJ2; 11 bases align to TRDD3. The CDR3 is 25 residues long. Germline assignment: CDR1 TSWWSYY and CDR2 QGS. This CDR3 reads CALGDSLDWVIPFGGYELGSAQLFF. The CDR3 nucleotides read TGTGCCCTTGGGGACTCCCTAGATTGGGTTATCCCTTTTGGGGGATACGAGTTAGGTTCAGCACAACTCTTTTTT.

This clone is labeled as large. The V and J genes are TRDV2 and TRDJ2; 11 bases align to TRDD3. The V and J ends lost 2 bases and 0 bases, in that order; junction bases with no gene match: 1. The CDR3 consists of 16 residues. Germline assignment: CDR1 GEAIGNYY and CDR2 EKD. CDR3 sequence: CACDILGDTLTAQLFF. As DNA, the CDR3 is TGTGCCTGTGACATACTGGGGGATACTTTGACAGCACAACTCTTCTTT.

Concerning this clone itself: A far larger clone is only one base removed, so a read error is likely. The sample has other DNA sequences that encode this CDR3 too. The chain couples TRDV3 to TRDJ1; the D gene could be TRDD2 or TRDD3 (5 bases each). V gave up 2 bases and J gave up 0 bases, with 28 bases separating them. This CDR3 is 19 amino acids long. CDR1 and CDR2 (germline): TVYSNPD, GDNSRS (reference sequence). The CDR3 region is CAFWSRPTGGRWYTDKLIF. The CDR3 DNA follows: TGTGCCTTTTGGTCTCGACCTACTGGAGGTCGCTGGTACACCGATAAACTCATCTTT.

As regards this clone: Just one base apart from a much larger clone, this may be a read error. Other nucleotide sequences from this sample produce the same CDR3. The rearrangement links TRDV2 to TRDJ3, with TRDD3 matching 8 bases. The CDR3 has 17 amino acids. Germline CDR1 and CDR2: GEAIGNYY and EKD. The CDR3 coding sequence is TGTGCCTGTGACATACTGGGGGGCTCCTGGGACACCCGGCAGATGTTTTTC. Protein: CACDILGGSWDTRQMFF.